Listed below are T cell receptor beta chains from one sample, sequenced in a study of neoadjuvant anti-PD-1 for oral cavity cancer. TCRdb keeps only in-frame clones here, not all; method: immunoSEQ multiplex PCR. The data hold around 35,000 clones, with around two fifths observed a single time. This specimen was tumor tissue, taken after nivolumab (anti-PD-1) treatment. These receptor sequences come from a person between 40 and 79 years old with oral cavity squamous cell carcinoma. CDR3s include the opening cysteine and the closing phenylalanine or tryptophan. D genes are given only for firm matches. Clone sizes are given selectively: once, few, many, or a class where the clone is expanded.

V gene	J gene	clone size	CDR3 length	D gene	CDR3 protein	CDR3 DNA
TRBV27	TRBJ2-7	.	15	TRBD1	CASSSPSTGDYEQYF	TGTGCCAGCAGTTCCCCTTCGACAGGGGACTACGAGCAGTACTTC
TRBV6-1	TRBJ1-4	few	14	.	CASSEGGPTEKLFF	TGTGCCAGCAGTGAGGGGGGCCCCACCGAAAAACTGTTTTTT
TRBV15	TRBJ2-1	.	15	.	CATRGGGLSYNEQFF	TGTGCCACCAGGGGCGGGGGCCTATCCTACAATGAGCAGTTCTTC
TRBV30	TRBJ2-5	.	11	.	CAWIRSETQYF	TGTGCCTGGATACGTAGCGAGACCCAGTACTTC
TRBV18	TRBJ2-7	.	14	.	CASSPPGLAGEQYF	TGTGCCAGCTCACCACCGGGCCTTGCCGGGGAGCAGTACTTC
TRBV2	TRBJ2-7	.	15	.	CASSDLGGSLHEQYF	TGTGCCAGCAGTGATCTCGGCGGGTCCCTCCACGAGCAGTACTTC
TRBV28	TRBJ2-1	.	15	.	CASSFRETAYNEQFF	TGTGCCAGCAGTTTTCGGGAAACGGCTTACAATGAGCAGTTCTTC
TRBV28	TRBJ2-1	.	14	TRBD2	CASRGLAAYNEQFF	TGTGCCAGCAGGGGACTAGCGGCCTACAATGAGCAGTTCTTC
TRBV11-2	TRBJ2-2	.	13	.	CASSHSDTGELFF	TGTGCCAGCAGCCATTCTGACACCGGGGAGCTGTTTTTT
TRBV7-6	TRBJ2-5	few	12	.	CASSPDQETQYF	TGTGCCAGCAGCCCAGACCAAGAGACCCAGTACTTC
TRBV5-5	TRBJ2-7	.	15	.	CASRFQDRLFYEQYF	TGTGCCAGCAGGTTCCAAGACAGGCTGTTCTACGAGCAGTACTTC